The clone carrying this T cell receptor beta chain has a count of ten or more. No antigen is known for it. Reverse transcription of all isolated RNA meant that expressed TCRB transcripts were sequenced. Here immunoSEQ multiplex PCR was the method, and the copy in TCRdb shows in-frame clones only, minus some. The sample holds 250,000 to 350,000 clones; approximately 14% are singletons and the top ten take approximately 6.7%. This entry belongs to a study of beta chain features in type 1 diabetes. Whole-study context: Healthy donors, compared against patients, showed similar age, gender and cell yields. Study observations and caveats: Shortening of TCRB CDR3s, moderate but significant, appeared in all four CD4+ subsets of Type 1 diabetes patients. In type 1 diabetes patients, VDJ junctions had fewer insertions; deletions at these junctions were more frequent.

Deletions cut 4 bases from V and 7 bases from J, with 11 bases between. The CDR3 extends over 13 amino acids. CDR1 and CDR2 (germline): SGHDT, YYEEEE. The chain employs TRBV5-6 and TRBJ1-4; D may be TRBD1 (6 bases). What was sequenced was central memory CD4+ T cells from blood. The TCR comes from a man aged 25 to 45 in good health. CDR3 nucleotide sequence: TGTGCCAGCAGCGCCGGGACATCTGAAAAACTGTTTTTT. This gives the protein CASSAGTSEKLFF.